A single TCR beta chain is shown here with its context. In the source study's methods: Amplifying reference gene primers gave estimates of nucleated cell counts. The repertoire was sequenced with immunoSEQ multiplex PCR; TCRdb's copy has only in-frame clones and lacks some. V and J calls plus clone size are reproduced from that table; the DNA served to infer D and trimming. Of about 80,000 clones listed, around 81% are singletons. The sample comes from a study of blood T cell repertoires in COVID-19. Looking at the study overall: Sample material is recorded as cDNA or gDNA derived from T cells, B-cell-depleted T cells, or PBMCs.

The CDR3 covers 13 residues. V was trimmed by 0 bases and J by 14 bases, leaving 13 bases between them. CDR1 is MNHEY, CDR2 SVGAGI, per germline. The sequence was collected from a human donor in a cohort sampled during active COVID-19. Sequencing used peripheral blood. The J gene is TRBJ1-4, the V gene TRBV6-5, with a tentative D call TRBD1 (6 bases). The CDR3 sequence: CASSYSIGGELFF. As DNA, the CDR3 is TGTGCCAGCAGTTACTCGATTGGGGGCGAGCTGTTTTTT.